The 2 T cell receptor beta chains below come from one sample, sequenced in a study of blood T cell repertoires in COVID-19. Here immunoSEQ multiplex PCR was the method, and the copy in TCRdb shows in-frame clones only, minus some. The sample holds some 48,000 clones, about nine tenths seen once. Sequenced sample: peripheral blood. These receptor sequences come from a woman older than 75 in a cohort sampled during active or convalescent COVID-19.

In this sample, this clone is medium-sized. This likely comes from a read error, as the CDR3 has no conserved phenylalanine or tryptophan at its end. Because the CDR3's place on the DNA is in doubt, the DNA is left out and the CDR3 is given as listed by TCRdb. The chain is built from TRBV10-3 and TRBJ2-7; TRBD2, the table's D call, was not compared with the DNA. Per germline, CDR1 ENHRY and CDR2 SYGVKD. The length of the CDR3 is 12 amino acids, counting both ends. This chain's CDR3 is CAISEPPGLVFI.

The chain carries TRBV7-2 and TRBJ2-7; D is unclear. V was shortened by 0 bases and J by 1 base, with 7 bases between the two germline ends. CDR1 and CDR2 (germline): SGHTA, FQGNSA. This CDR3 is 14 amino acids long. The CDR3 protein is CASSLATRSYEQYF. The CDR3 nucleotides read TGTGCCAGCAGCTTAGCGACTCGATCCTACGAGCAGTACTTC.